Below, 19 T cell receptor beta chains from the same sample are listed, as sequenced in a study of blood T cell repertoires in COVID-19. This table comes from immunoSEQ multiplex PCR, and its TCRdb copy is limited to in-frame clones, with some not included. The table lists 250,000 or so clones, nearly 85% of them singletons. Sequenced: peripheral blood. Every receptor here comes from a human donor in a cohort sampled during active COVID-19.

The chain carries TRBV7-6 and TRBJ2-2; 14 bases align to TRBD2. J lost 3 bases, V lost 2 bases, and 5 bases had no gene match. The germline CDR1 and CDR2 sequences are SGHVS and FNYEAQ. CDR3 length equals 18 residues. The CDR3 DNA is TGTGCCAGCAGCTTAAGACTAGCGGGAGGGCCGGACACCGGGGAGCTGTTTTTT. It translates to CASSLRLAGGPDTGELFF. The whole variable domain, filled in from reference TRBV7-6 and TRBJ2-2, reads GAGVSQSPRYKVTKRGQDVALRCDPISGHVSLYWYRQALGQGPEFLTYFNYEAQQDKSGLPNDRFSAERPEGSISTLTIQRTEQRDSAMYRCASSLRLAGGPDTGELFFGEGSRLTVL.

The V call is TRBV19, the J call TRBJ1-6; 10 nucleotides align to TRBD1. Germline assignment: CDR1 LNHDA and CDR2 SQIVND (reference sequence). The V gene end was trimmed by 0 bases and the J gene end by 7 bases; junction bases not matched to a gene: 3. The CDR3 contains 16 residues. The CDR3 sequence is CASSIDGQGGNSPLHF. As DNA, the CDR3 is TGTGCCAGTAGTATAGACGGACAGGGGGGCAATTCACCCCTCCACTTT. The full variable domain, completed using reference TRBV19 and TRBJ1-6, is DGGITQSPKYLFRKEGQNVTLSCEQNLNHDAMYWYRQDPGQGLRLIYYSQIVNDFQKGDIAEGYSVSREKKESFPLTVTSAQKNPTAFYLCASSIDGQGGNSPLHFGNGTRLTVT.

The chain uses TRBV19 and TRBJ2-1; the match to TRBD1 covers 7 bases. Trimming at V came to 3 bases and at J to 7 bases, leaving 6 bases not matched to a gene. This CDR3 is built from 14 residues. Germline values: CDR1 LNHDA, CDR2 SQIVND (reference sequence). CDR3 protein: CASSMKQGRNEQFF. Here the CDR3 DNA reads TGTGCCAGTAGTATGAAACAGGGGAGAAATGAGCAGTTCTTC.

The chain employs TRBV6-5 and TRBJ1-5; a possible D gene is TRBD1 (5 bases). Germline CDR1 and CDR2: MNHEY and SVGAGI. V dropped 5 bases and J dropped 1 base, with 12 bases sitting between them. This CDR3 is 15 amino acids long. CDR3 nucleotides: TGTGCCAGCAGTCCTTTAAAGGGGAGCAATCAGCCCCAGCATTTT. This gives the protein CASSPLKGSNQPQHF.

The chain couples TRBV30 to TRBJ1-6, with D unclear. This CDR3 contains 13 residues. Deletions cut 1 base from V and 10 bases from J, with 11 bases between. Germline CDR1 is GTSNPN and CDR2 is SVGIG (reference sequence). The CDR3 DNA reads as TGTGCCTGGAGTGACCAGCCCAGGTCACCCCTCCACTTT. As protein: CAWSDQPRSPLHF. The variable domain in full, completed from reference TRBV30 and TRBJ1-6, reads SQTIHQWPATLVQPVGSPLSLECTVEGTSNPNLYWYRQAAGRGLQLLFYSVGIGQISSEVPQNLSASRPQDRQFILSSKKLLLSDSGFYLCAWSDQPRSPLHFGNGTRLTVT.

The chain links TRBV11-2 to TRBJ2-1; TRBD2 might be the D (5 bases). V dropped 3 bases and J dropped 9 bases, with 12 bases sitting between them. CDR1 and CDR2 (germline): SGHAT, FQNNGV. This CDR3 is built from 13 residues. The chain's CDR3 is CASSFATTGEQFF. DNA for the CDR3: TGTGCCAGCAGCTTTGCGACTACTGGTGAGCAGTTCTTC.

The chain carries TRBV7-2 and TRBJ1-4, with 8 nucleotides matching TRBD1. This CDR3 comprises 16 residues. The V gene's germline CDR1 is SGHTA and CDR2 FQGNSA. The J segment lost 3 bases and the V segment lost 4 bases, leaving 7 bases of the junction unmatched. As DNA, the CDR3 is TGTGCCAGCAGCTCAGGGGGCGGTTGGGCTAATGAAAAACTGTTTTTT. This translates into CASSSGGGWANEKLFF.

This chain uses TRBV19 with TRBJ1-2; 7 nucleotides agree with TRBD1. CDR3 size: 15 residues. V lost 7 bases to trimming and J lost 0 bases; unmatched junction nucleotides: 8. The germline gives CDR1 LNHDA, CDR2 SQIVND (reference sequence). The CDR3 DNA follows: TGTGCCAGTACATCAACAGGGGAGCCTAACTATGGCTACACCTTC. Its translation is CASTSTGEPNYGYTF.

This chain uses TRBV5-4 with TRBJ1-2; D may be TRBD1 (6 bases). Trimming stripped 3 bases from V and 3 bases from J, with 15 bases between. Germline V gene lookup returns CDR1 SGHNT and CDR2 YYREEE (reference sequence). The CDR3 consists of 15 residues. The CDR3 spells CASSSKGGWDYGYTF. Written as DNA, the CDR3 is TGTGCCAGCAGCTCCAAGGGGGGGTGGGACTATGGCTACACCTTC.

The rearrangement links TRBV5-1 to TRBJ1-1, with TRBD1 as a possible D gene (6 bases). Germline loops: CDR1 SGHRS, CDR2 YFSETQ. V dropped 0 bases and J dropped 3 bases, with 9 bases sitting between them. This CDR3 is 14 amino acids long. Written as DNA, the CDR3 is TGCGCCAGCAGCTTGGCTCCAGGGGACACTGAAGCTTTCTTT. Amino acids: CASSLAPGDTEAFF.

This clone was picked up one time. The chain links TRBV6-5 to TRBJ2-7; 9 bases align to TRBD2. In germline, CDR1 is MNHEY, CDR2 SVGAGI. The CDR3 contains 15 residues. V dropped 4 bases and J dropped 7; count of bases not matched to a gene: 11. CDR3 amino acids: CASSFSGSTSREQYF. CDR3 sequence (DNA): TGTGCCAGCAGTTTTAGCGGGAGTACCTCTCGGGAGCAGTACTTC.

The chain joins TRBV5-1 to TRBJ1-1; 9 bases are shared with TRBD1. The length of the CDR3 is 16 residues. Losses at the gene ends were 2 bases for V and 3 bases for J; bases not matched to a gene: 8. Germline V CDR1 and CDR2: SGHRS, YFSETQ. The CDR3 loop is CASSLGTGMGDTEAFF. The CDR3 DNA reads TGCGCCAGCAGCTTAGGGACAGGGATGGGGGACACTGAAGCTTTCTTT.

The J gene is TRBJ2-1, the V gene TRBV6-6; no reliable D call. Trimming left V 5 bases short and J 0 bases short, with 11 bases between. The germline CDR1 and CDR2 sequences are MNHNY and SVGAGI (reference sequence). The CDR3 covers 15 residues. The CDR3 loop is CASSDSQLSYNEQFF. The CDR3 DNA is TGTGCCAGCAGTGATAGCCAGCTCTCCTACAATGAGCAGTTCTTC.

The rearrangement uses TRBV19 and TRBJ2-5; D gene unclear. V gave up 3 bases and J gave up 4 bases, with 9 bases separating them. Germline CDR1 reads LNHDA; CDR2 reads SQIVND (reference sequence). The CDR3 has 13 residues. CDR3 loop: CASSIDSRETQYF. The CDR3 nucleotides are TGTGCCAGTAGTATTGATAGCCGAGAGACCCAGTACTTC.

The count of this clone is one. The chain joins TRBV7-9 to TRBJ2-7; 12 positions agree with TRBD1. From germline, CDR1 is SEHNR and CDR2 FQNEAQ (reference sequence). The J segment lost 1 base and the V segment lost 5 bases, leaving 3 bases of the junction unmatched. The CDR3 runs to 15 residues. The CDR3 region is CASSRGQGASYEQYF. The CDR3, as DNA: TGTGCCAGCAGCCGGGGACAGGGGGCATCCTACGAGCAGTACTTC.

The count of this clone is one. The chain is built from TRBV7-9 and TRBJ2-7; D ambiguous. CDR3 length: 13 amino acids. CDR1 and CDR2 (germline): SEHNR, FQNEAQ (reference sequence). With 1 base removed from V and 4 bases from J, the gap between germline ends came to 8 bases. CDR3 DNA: TGTGCCAGCAGCTTAGATGGCTGGTACGAGCAGTACTTC. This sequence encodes CASSLDGWYEQYF.

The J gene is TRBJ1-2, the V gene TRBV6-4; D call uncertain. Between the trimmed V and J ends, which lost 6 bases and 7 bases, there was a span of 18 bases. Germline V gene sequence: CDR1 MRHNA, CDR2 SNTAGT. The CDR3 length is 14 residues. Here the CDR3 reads CASSTSPGVGGYTF. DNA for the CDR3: TGTGCCAGCAGCACGTCCCCCGGGGTAGGTGGCTACACCTTC.

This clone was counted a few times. CDR3 region: CASRPSGRGPIYEQYF. The CDR3 bases are TGTGCCAGCCGGCCTAGCGGGAGAGGCCCCATATACGAGCAGTACTTC. The V gene is TRBV28, the J gene TRBJ2-7; the match to TRBD2 covers 10 bases. Germline values: CDR1 MDHEN, CDR2 SYDVKM. The junction had 14 bases not matched to a gene; V was cut back by 8 bases and J by 4 bases. CDR3 length equals 16 residues.

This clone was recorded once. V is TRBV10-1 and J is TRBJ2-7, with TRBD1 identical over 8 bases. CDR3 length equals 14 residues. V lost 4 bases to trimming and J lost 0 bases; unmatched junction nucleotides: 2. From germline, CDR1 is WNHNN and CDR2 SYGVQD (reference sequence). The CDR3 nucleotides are TGCGCCAGCAGTGCGGACAGGGCCTCCTACGAGCAGTACTTC. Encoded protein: CASSADRASYEQYF.